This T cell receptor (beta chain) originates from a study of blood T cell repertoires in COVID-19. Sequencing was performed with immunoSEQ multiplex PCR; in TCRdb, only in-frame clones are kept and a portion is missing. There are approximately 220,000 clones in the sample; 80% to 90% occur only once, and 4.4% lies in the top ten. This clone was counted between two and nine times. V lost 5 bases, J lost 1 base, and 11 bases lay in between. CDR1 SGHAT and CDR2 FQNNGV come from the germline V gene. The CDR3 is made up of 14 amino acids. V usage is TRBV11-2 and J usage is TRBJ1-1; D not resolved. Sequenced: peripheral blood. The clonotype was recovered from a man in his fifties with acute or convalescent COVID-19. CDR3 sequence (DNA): TGTGCCAGCAGCCGGGATGGCCAGAACACTGAAGCTTTCTTT. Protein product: CASSRDGQNTEAFF.